This T cell receptor beta chain is drawn from a study of blood T cell repertoires in COVID-19. For the study at large: Sites across the United States, Italy and Spain contributed samples from acute and convalescent COVID-19. T cells, B-cell-depleted T cells, or PBMCs supplied cDNA or gDNA.

Original analysis: Estimation of nucleated cell counts was performed using reference gene primer amplification. Using immunoSEQ multiplex PCR, the repertoire was profiled, and TCRdb retains in-frame clones only, with some absent. That table is the source of V, J and clone size, and D and trimming were worked out from the DNA. The repertoire holds some 250,000 clones, 90% to 95% seen once, with 1% to 1.5% in the top ten. All enrollees were roughly 18 to 100 years old and from 20 to 25 US areas. Per the germline V gene, CDR1 is SEHNR and CDR2 is FQNEAQ (reference sequence). V lost 4 bases and J lost 8, with 14 bases in between. The CDR3 is made up of 13 amino acids.

The sample was PBMCs or T cells enriched from blood (not recorded which). The chain joins TRBV7-9 to TRBJ1-2, with D hard to call. The sequence was collected from a human donor in a cohort exposed to, infected with or recovered from COVID-19 (not recorded which). The donor label of this sample is uncertain. For the CDR3, the DNA is TGTGCCAGCAGCTCCTTTCTGTCGGGGGGCTACACCTTC. Amino acid sequence: CASSSFLSGGYTF.